Below are 14 T cell receptor beta chains sequenced from a single sample in a study of blood T cell repertoires in COVID-19. TCRdb's copy holds only in-frame clones and misses some; the assay was immunoSEQ multiplex PCR. The sample gives 40,000 to 60,000 clones, 86% of which show up once; over 4.5% is in the top ten. The material sequenced was peripheral blood. The receptors shown here come from a man in his forties or fifties with active COVID-19.

The chain recombines TRBV7-9 with TRBJ2-7; D is possibly TRBD2 (5 bases). V was shortened by 3 bases and J by 0 bases, with 6 bases between the two germline ends. The germline V gene has CDR1 SEHNR and CDR2 FQNEAQ (reference sequence). The CDR3 loop spans 13 amino acids. The CDR3 sequence is CASSFRDSYEQYF. The CDR3, as DNA: TGTGCCAGCAGCTTCCGGGACTCCTACGAGCAGTACTTC.

This rearrangement joins TRBV4-1 to TRBJ2-3, with a tentative D call TRBD2 (5 bases). From germline, CDR1 is MGHRA and CDR2 YSYEKL. The CDR3 spans 15 residues. The V end lost 0 bases, the J end lost 1 base, and 8 bases lay between the germline ends. CDR3 sequence (DNA): TGCGCCAGCAGCCAAGATCGCGGGCGCACAGATACGCAGTATTTT. It is translated as CASSQDRGRTDTQYF.

The J gene is TRBJ1-3, the V gene TRBV6-6; D is perhaps TRBD1 (5 bases). Trimming shortened V by 5 bases and J by 0 bases, and 20 bases separated the two germline ends. Per the germline V gene, CDR1 is MNHNY and CDR2 is SVGAGI (reference sequence). This CDR3 spans 18 amino acids. CDR3: CASSREGKTGSSGNTIYF. DNA of the CDR3: TGTGCCAGCAGTCGGGAGGGCAAAACAGGATCCTCTGGAAACACCATATATTTT.

The chain is built from TRBV7-8 and TRBJ2-3, with a possible D match to TRBD2 (6 bases). Germline CDR1 reads SGHVS; CDR2 reads FQNEAQ. The CDR3 consists of 15 residues. The V and J ends lost 0 bases and 4 bases respectively, with 11 bases between them. The CDR3 nucleotides are TGTGCCAGCAGCTTAGCGGGGCCGGGGGCAGATACGCAGTATTTT. This codes for CASSLAGPGADTQYF.

J is TRBJ1-2 and V is TRBV29-1; tentatively, D is TRBD1 (6 bases). Looked up from germline, CDR1 is SQVTM and CDR2 is ANQGSEA. This CDR3 is built from 12 residues. V was pared by 2 bases and J by 5 bases, with 9 bases between. The CDR3 DNA sequence: TGCAGCGTTGAAAAAGGGGGTTATGGCTACACCTTC. Amino acids: CSVEKGGYGYTF.

This sequence joins TRBV19 and TRBJ2-1, with D perhaps TRBD1 (5 bases). The V gene's germline CDR1 is LNHDA and CDR2 SQIVND (reference sequence). The CDR3 spans 16 residues. V was shortened by 7 bases and J by 6 bases, with 22 bases between the two germline ends. CDR3 coding DNA: TGTGCCAGTACCGCCTCAGGGATCTCAAGGTTCAATGAGCAGTTCTTC. Encoded protein: CASTASGISRFNEQFF. Full variable domain (outside the CDR3, taken from reference TRBV19 and TRBJ2-1): DGGITQSPKYLFRKEGQNVTLSCEQNLNHDAMYWYRQDPGQGLRLIYYSQIVNDFQKGDIAEGYSVSREKKESFPLTVTSAQKNPTAFYLCASTASGISRFNEQFFGPGTRLTVL.

The chain joins TRBV5-1 to TRBJ2-6; unclear D gene. The V gene's germline CDR1 is SGHRS and CDR2 YFSETQ. V lost 2 bases to trimming and J lost 4 bases, with 4 bases between them. This CDR3 has 13 residues. CDR3: CASSFSGANVLTF. The CDR3 coding sequence is TGCGCCAGCAGCTTTTCGGGGGCCAACGTCCTGACTTTC.

The rearrangement uses TRBV5-1 and TRBJ2-7; 11 bases fit TRBD2. The CDR3 loop spans 14 amino acids. CDR1 is SGHRS, CDR2 YFSETQ, per germline. V dropped 7 bases and J dropped 1; count of bases not matched to a gene: 4. The CDR3 DNA follows: TGCGCCAGCGAGGGACTAGCGGCTTCCTACGAGCAGTACTTC. This translates into CASEGLAASYEQYF.

The CDR3 loop is CASSPKLRDREEKLFF. In nucleotides, the CDR3 is TGTGCCAGCAGTCCGAAGCTCCGGGACAGGGAAGAAAAACTGTTTTTT. The V call is TRBV28, the J call TRBJ1-4, with TRBD1 identical over 9 bases. Germline trimming cut 5 bases from V and 8 bases from J; bases unmatched to any gene: 12. Per the germline V gene, CDR1 is MDHEN and CDR2 is SYDVKM. The CDR3 is 16 residues long.

The CDR3 bases are TGCGCCAGCAGCTTGGGGGGCCTACGGGCTGAAGCTTTCTTT. The encoded protein is CASSLGGLRAEAFF. V usage is TRBV5-1 and J usage is TRBJ1-1; D possibly corresponds to TRBD1 (5 bases). Germline CDR1 reads SGHRS; CDR2 reads YFSETQ. This CDR3 spans 14 amino acids. Trimming took 0 bases from V and 6 from J, leaving 12 bases between them.

As concerns this clone: Distinct nucleotide sequences in the sample also encode this CDR3. V usage is TRBV7-9 and J usage is TRBJ2-3; D might be TRBD2 (6 bases). Germline CDR1 is SEHNR and CDR2 is FQNEAQ (reference sequence). Trimming removed 3 bases from V and 0 bases from J, with 7 bases in between. The CDR3 runs 14 residues. Here the CDR3 DNA reads TGTGCCAGCAGCTTGGAGGGTAGCACAGATACGCAGTATTTT. This sequence encodes CASSLEGSTDTQYF.

The rearrangement links TRBV7-2 to TRBJ2-7, with TRBD1 as a possible D gene (6 bases). This CDR3 region has 13 residues. Trimming shortened V by 3 bases and J by 3 bases, and 9 bases separated the two germline ends. Per the germline V gene, CDR1 is SGHTA and CDR2 is FQGNSA. The CDR3 DNA is TGTGCCAGCAGCTTGACAGGTGGCTACGAGCAGTACTTC. Its protein product is CASSLTGGYEQYF.

The gene calls are TRBV5-1 and TRBJ2-7; 11 bases match TRBD1. The length of the CDR3 is 14 residues. CDR1 and CDR2 (germline): SGHRS, YFSETQ. Trimming cost V 4 bases and J 4 bases; bases outside gene matches: 4. The CDR3 protein is CASSIGQGAYEQYF. The CDR3 DNA reads TGCGCCAGCAGCATTGGACAGGGGGCGTACGAGCAGTACTTC.

A single count supports this clone. The chain uses TRBV7-9 and TRBJ1-1; no clear D. Germline V gene lookup returns CDR1 SEHNR and CDR2 FQNEAQ (reference sequence). The CDR3 is 14 residues long. V was trimmed by 0 bases and J by 7 bases, leaving 12 bases between them. The DNA of the CDR3 is TGTGCCAGCAGCTTAGCGGGAGGTGGTAATGAAGCTTTCTTT. Protein sequence: CASSLAGGGNEAFF.